This TCR beta chain is from a study of brain T cells in children with intractable seizures. The CDR3 totals 14 residues. V dropped 6 bases and J dropped 3 bases, with 13 bases sitting between them. Looked up from germline, CDR1 is MDHEN and CDR2 is SYDVKM. Indicated time point: blood from clinic visit 5 months post-surgery; TSC patient then seizure free. The table lists this clone with a count of one. The repertoire was sequenced with immunoSEQ multiplex PCR; TCRdb's copy has only in-frame clones and lacks some. The profile covers about 340,000 clones, with 85% to 95% appearing a single time and 4.5% to 7% taken by the ten largest.

This receptor was obtained from a boy less than two years old with tuberous sclerosis and intractable seizures. The chain has TRBV28 and TRBJ2-3; D perhaps matches TRBD2 (6 bases). The source was peripheral blood, collected 4 to 5 months after surgery. The CDR3 here is CASSPLAKTDTQYF. DNA for the CDR3: TGTGCCAGCAGCCCCCTAGCGAAGACAGATACGCAGTATTTT. The whole variable domain, filled in from reference TRBV28 and TRBJ2-3, reads DVKVTQSSRYLVKRTGEKVFLECVQDMDHENMFWYRQDPGLGLRLIYFSYDVKMKEKGDIPEGYSVSREKKERFSLILESASTNQTSMYLCASSPLAKTDTQYFGPGTRLTVL.